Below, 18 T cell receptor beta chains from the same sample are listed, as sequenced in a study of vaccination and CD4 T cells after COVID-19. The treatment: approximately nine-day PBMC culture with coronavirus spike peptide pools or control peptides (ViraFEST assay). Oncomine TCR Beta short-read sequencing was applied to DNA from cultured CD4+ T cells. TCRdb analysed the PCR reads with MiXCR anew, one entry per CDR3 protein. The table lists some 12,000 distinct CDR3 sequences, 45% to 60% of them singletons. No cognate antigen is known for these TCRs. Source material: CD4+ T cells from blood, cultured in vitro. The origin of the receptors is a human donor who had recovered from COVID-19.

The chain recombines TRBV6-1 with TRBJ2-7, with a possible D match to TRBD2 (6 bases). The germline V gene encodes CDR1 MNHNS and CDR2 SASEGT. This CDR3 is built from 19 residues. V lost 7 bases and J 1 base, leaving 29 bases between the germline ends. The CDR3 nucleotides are TGTGCCAGCACCTTGAATAGCGGTTGGGAGATTGGGGTTTCCTACGAGCAGTACTTC. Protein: CASTLNSGWEIGVSYEQYF.

The CDR3 sequence: CASSLDRLTNYGYTF. The CDR3 nucleotides read TGTGCCAGCAGCTTAGATAGGTTAACTAACTATGGCTACACCTTC. The V gene is TRBV11-2, the J gene TRBJ1-2, with D hard to call. Trimming removed 0 bases from V and 0 bases from J, with 8 bases in between. Germline V gives CDR1 SGHAT, CDR2 FQNNGV. The length of the CDR3 is 15 residues.

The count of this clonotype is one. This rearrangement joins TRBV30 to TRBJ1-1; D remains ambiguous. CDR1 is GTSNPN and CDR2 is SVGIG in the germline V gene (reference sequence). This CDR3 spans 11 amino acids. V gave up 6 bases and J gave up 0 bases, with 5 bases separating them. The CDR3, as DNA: TGTGCCTGCTATATGAACACTGAAGCTTTCTTT. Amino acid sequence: CACYMNTEAFF.

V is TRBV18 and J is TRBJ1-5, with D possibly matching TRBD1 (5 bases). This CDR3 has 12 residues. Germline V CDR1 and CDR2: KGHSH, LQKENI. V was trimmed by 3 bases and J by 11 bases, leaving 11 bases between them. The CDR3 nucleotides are TGTGCCAGCTCACCTGGGGACTCCGCCCAGCATTTT. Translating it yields CASSPGDSAQHF. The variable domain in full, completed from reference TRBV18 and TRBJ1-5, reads NAGVMQNPRHLVRRRGQEARLRCSPMKGHSHVYWYRQLPEEGLKFMVYLQKENIIDESGMPKERFSAEFPKEGPSILRIQQVVRGDSAAYFCASSPGDSAQHFGDGTRLSIL.

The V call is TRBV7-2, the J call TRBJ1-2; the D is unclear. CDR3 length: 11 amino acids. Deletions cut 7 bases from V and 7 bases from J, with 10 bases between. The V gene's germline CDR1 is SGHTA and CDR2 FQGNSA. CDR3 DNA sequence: TGTGCCAGCACCGCTGGATCTGGCTACACCTTC. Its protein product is CASTAGSGYTF.

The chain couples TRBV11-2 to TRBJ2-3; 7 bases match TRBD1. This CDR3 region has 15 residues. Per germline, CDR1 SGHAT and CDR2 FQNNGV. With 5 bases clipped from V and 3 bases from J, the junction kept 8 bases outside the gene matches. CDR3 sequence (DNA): TGTGCCAGCAGCGTAACAGGGGTGGAGACAGATACGCAGTATTTT. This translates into CASSVTGVETDTQYF.

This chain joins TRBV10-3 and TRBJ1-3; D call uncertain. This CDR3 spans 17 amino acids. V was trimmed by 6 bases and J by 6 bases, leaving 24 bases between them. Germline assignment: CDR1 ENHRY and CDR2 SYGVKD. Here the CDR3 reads CAISQGVWDLDPNTIYF. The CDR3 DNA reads TGTGCCATCAGCCAAGGTGTGTGGGATCTTGACCCAAACACCATATATTTT.

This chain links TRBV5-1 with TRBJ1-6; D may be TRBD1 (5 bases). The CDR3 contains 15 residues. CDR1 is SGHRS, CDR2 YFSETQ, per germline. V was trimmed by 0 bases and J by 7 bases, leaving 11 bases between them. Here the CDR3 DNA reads TGCGCCAGCAGCTTGGTGGGACGGGTCAATTCACCCCTCCACTTT. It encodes CASSLVGRVNSPLHF.

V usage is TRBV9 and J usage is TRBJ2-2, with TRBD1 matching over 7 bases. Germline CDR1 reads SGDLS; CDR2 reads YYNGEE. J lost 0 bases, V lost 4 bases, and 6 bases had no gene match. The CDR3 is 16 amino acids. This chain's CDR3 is CASSPTGDPNTGELFF. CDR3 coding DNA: TGTGCCAGCAGCCCCACAGGGGATCCGAACACCGGGGAGCTGTTTTTT.

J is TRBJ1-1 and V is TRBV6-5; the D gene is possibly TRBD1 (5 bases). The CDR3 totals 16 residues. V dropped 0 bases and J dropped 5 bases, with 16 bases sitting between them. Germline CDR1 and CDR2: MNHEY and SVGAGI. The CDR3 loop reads CASSYSGRAGGTEAFF. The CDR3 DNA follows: TGTGCCAGCAGTTACTCAGGAAGGGCTGGGGGGACTGAAGCTTTCTTT.

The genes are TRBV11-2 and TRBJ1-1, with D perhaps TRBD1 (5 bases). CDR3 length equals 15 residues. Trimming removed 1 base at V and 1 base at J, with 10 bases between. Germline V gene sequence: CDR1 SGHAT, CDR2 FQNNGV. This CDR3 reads CASSLAGGGNTEAFF. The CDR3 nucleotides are TGTGCCAGCAGCTTAGCTGGGGGTGGGAACACTGAAGCTTTCTTT.

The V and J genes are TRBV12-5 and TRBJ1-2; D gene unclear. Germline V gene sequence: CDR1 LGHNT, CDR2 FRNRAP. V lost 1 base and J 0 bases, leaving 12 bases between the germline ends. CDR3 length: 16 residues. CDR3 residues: CASGLATSLANYGYTF. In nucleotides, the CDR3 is TGTGCTAGTGGTTTGGCAACCTCCCTAGCTAACTATGGCTACACCTTC. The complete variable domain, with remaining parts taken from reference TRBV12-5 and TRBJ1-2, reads DARVTQTPRHKVTEMGQEVTMRCQPILGHNTVFWYRQTMMQGLELLAYFRNRAPLDDSGMPKDRFSAEMPDATLATLKIQPSEPRDSAVYFCASGLATSLANYGYTFGSGTRLTVV.

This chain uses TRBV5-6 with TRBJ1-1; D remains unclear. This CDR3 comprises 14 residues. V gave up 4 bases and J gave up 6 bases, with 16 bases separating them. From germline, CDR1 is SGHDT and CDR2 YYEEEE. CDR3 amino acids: CASSRVTYGSEAFF. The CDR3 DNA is TGTGCCAGCAGCCGAGTGACGTACGGATCTGAAGCTTTCTTT.

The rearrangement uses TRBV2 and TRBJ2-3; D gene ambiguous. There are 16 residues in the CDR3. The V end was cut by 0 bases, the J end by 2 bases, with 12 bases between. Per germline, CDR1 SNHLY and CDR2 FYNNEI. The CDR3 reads CASSEALQRPTDTQYF. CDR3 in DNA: TGTGCCAGCAGTGAAGCGCTTCAGAGACCCACAGATACGCAGTATTTT.

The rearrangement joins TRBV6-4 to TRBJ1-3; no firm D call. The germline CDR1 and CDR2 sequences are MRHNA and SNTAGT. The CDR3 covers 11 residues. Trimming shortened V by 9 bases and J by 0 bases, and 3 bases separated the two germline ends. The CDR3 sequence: CARSSGNTIYF. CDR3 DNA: TGTGCCAGAAGCTCTGGAAACACCATATATTTT.

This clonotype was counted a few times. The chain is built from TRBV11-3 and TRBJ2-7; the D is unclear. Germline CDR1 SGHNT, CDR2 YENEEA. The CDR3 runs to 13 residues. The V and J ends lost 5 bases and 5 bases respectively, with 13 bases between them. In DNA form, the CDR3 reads TGTGCCAGCAGCCCGTCGTTGAAGAACGAGCAGTACTTC. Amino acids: CASSPSLKNEQYF.

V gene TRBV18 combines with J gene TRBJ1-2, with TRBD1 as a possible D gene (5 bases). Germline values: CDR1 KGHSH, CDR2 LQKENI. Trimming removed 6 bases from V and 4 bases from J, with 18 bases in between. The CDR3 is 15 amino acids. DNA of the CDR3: TGTGCCAGCTCGATGGGGCAGGAGCCCCTCTATGGCTACACCTTC. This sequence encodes CASSMGQEPLYGYTF.

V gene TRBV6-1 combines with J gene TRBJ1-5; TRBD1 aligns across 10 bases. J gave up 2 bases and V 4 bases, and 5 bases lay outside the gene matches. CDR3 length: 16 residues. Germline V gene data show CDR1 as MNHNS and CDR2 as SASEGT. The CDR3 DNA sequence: TGTGCCAGCAGTGGACAGGGGGCGCAGGGCAATCAGCCCCAGCATTTT. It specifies CASSGQGAQGNQPQHF.